This entry is about one TCR beta chain. This clonotype turned up a few times. Its antigen is still unknown. The input lacks base qualities; no much larger clone sits a single base away. The CDR3 sequence holds 15 residues, the cysteine and phenylalanine included. Left in the record is the CDR3 DNA by itself, 45 bases read in frame from the first base. CDR1 and CDR2 were assigned from the germline V gene as MDHEN and SYDVKM. Deletion took 7 bases off V and 0 bases off J, with a span of 13 bases between the germline ends. This sample was taken from a study of T cells in Graves' hyperthyroidism and ophthalmopathy (dated by TCRdb to the late 2010s). Looking at the study overall: Peripheral blood samples were taken at the time of initial diagnosis, prior to any treatment. To identify TCR V-J signatures that set the groups apart, the researchers used a discovery cohort of 100 patients, made up of 40 to 45 with Graves' ophthalmopathy and some 56 with stable Graves' hyperthyroidism. Prospective prediction of ophthalmopathy was tested in an independent validation cohort consisting of some 20 hyperthyroidism patients and approximately 16 patients who later progressed to ophthalmopathy. For training and testing, the roughly 100 patients in the discovery cohort were randomly divided in a 7:3 ratio. Thyroid tissue and blood T-cell repertoires from about 6 Graves' hyperthyroidism patients were also compared in the study. Following sampling, methimazole starting at 30 mg daily was given to hyperthyroidism patients, and high-dose intravenous methylprednisolone was given to ophthalmopathy patients. The paper reports TCR Vbeta CDR3 sequencing of 140 or so peripheral blood samples: 43 ophthalmopathy, some 80 hyperthyroidism and around 17 progressor patients. Study-wide conclusions, independent of this receptor: A 13 V-J signature model separated ophthalmopathy from stable hyperthyroidism, with roughly 88% sensitivity and approximately 81% specificity in cross-validation and 80%/75% in testing. In validation, progression to ophthalmopathy was predicted by the model with more than 65% sensitivity and approximately 78% specificity, a median of about 6 months before onset. No statistical method was used to set the sample size in advance, and investigators knew the group allocation. Most expanded thyroid clonotypes (frequency above 0.001) were also detected in blood, a finding suggesting that blood repertoires may reflect thyroid immune responses.

Amplification of TCR beta CDR3 regions was carried out from RNA transcripts. The first round of RT-PCR for the TCR CDR3 was performed with the HTBI primer set and the Qiagen OneStep RT-PCR kit. Libraries were constructed in a second round of multiplex PCR, after which size selection and purification were carried out. The libraries were sequenced on an Illumina HiSeq2000 using paired-end 100 bp reads. As for how the authors treated the data: SOAPnuke was used to process the raw data, throwing out any read that contained adapters or uncalled bases, had a mean Phred below 15, or lacked an exact constant-primer or identifier match. COPE v1.2.5 was used to merge the high-quality paired reads, and each unique nucleotide sequence was defined as a clonotype. MiTCR v1.1 was used to align clonotypes to the IMGT TRBV, TRBD and TRBJ reference segments. The analysis included only V-J combinations with a frequency above 0.0001, which together covered 99% to 99.2% of the repertoires. A TCS score was defined as the ratio between F50 (clonal expansion) and ExV (chaos), using BLOSUM62-based TCRdist between CDR3 peptides within each V-J. Welch's t-statistics and random forest reduced around 520 V-J features to about 13, which were used in a naive Bayes classifier (R e1071). TCRdb's own reprocessing of the public reads used fastp at Q25 and MiXCR and kept productive beta chains. Rows are unified per CDR3 protein, each entry keeping the most common DNA and genes. What appears here as the V and J calls and clone size reflects TCRdb's work, not the paper's. The table for this sample lists 450,000 to 600,000 distinct CDR3 sequences; 15% to 20% of them were counted only once. The ten largest clonotypes hold 47% of the sample.

Ophthalmopathy patients had moderately to severely active disease, with a Clinical Activity Score of 3 or more, a NOSPECS grade of 4 or more, and a disease duration of less than 3 months. The study excluded patients with uncontrolled infections, other autoimmune diseases, pregnancy or lactation. Diagnoses relied on clinical symptoms, serum thyroxine and TRAb, thyroid ultrasound and orbital computed tomography. PBMCs were isolated from about 9 ml of fresh peripheral blood by Ficoll-Paque density gradient centrifugation. Total RNA was extracted using Trizol reagent, and RNA quality was assessed on an Agilent 2100 Bioanalyzer.

This clonotype was sampled from a man in his forties or fifties with Graves' ophthalmopathy. What was sequenced was blood. The chain is assembled from TRBV28 and TRBJ1-3, and possibly TRBD1, on 5 matching bases. The CDR3: CASTSGAVSGNTIYF. The DNA sequence reads TGTGCCAGCACCTCTGGGGCGGTCTCTGGAAACACCATATATTTT.